The clone carrying this T cell receptor (beta chain) was detected once. The CDR3 extends over 14 amino acids. The V and J ends lost 8 bases and 6 bases respectively, with 16 bases between them. Germline V lookup: CDR1 ENHRY, CDR2 SYGVKD. TCRdb keeps only in-frame clones here, not all; method: immunoSEQ multiplex PCR. The repertoire includes roughly 99,000 clones, roughly 93% of them detected once, and about 0.45% sits in the top ten. These data originate in a study of Tregs in tolerant kidney transplant recipients. Thawed PBMCs were FACS-sorted into unstimulated CD4+CD25+CD127- regulatory T cells, CD4+CD25- non-regulatory cells, CD4 and CD8 cells.

This clonotype was sampled from a human donor who received a combined kidney and bone marrow transplant. Sequencing used CD4+ T cells from blood, obtained before the transplant. This chain uses TRBV10-3 with TRBJ2-2; D unclear. CDR3 in DNA: TGTGCCATCTATCGAGGATCCGACGCCGGGGAGCTGTTTTTT. Its translation: CAIYRGSDAGELFF.